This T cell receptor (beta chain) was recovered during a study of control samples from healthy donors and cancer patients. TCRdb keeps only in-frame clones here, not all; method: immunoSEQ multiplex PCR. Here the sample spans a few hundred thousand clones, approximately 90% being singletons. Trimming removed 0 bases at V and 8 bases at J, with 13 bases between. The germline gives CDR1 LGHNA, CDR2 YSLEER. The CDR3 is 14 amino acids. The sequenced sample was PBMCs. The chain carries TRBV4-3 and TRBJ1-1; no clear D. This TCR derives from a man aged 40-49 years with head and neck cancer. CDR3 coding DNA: TGCGCCAGCAGCCAAGATCAGGCAGCGAGGGAAGCTTTCTTT. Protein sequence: CASSQDQAAREAFF.